One sample yielded the 13 T cell receptor beta chains listed below, sequenced in a study of cytomegalovirus exposure and HLA in healthy donors. PCR was performed using 60 Vbeta and 13 Jbeta primers. Here immunoSEQ multiplex PCR was the method, and the copy in TCRdb shows in-frame clones only, minus some. The profile shows over 95,000 clones, around three quarters of them singletons. Specimen: PBMCs. All receptors come from a human donor in good health.

The rearrangement joins TRBV6-1 to TRBJ1-1, with D possibly TRBD1 on 5 matching bases. There are 12 residues in the CDR3. V dropped 7 bases and J dropped 3 bases, with 9 bases sitting between them. Germline lookup yields CDR1 MNHNS and CDR2 SASEGT. The CDR3 region is CASNQGYTEAFF. In DNA form, the CDR3 reads TGTGCCAGCAACCAGGGATACACTGAAGCTTTCTTT.

The V and J genes are TRBV7-2 and TRBJ1-2; D is perhaps TRBD1 (6 bases). The CDR3 has 15 residues. Trimming stripped 1 base from V and 1 base from J, with 10 bases between. Germline CDR1 SGHTA, CDR2 FQGNSA. The CDR3 protein is CASSLDGTNNYGYTF. CDR3 coding DNA: TGTGCCAGCAGCTTAGACGGGACAAATAACTATGGCTACACCTTC.

The genes are TRBV7-9 and TRBJ2-1, with D possibly being TRBD2 (6 bases). CDR3 size: 15 residues. CDR1 is SEHNR and CDR2 is FQNEAQ in the germline V gene (reference sequence). V gave up 3 bases and J gave up 1 base, with 10 bases separating them. The CDR3 here is CASSFGRGSYNEQFF. CDR3 bases: TGTGCCAGCAGCTTCGGGAGAGGGTCCTACAATGAGCAGTTCTTC.

The V gene is TRBV6-5, the J gene TRBJ2-7; a weak D match, TRBD1 (6 bases). V was pared by 6 bases and J by 6 bases, with 18 bases between. The CDR3 runs 14 residues. Per the germline V gene, CDR1 is MNHEY and CDR2 is SVGAGI. CDR3 region: CASRVTGPPGEQYF. The CDR3 coding sequence is TGTGCCAGCAGAGTAACAGGGCCCCCCGGCGAGCAGTACTTC.

This clone has just a few counts. The gene calls are TRBV7-9 and TRBJ1-2, with 8 bases identical to TRBD1. The CDR3 runs to 14 residues. Germline trimming cut 5 bases from V and 4 bases from J; bases unmatched to any gene: 6. Germline V gene data show CDR1 as SEHNR and CDR2 as FQNEAQ (reference sequence). DNA for the CDR3: TGTGCCAGCAGCCCTGGTACAGGGGGCTATGGCTACACCTTC. Its translation: CASSPGTGGYGYTF.

V usage is TRBV5-1 and J usage is TRBJ1-4, with 10 nucleotides matching TRBD1. The V gene's germline CDR1 is SGHRS and CDR2 YFSETQ. The CDR3 is 16 residues long. V lost 1 base and J lost 6; bases outside the gene matches: 6. The CDR3 is CASSLSPGTGDEKLFF. The CDR3 nucleotides are TGCGCCAGCAGCTTGTCACCCGGGACAGGGGATGAAAAACTGTTTTTT.

The table lists this clone with a few counts. V is TRBV6-1 and J is TRBJ2-7, with 10 bases aligning to TRBD1. Unmatched junction bases numbered 8, after V lost 10 bases and J lost 5 bases. This CDR3 has 13 residues. Germline assignment: CDR1 MNHNS and CDR2 SASEGT. CDR3 nucleotide sequence: TGTGCCAATGGGGACAGGGGTTACGACGAGCAGTACTTC. Translating it yields CANGDRGYDEQYF.

The chain recombines TRBV13 with TRBJ1-1; D may be TRBD1 (6 bases). Per germline, CDR1 PRHDT and CDR2 FYEKMQ (reference sequence). V was trimmed by 3 bases and J by 10 bases, leaving 6 bases between them. The CDR3 length is 10 residues. Here the CDR3 reads CASSLGAAFF. As DNA, the CDR3 is TGTGCCAGCAGCTTGGGGGCAGCTTTCTTT.

This clone was picked up one time. The chain carries TRBV5-4 and TRBJ2-1; the D is unclear. The CDR3 extends over 16 amino acids. Germline V gene data show CDR1 as SGHNT and CDR2 as YYREEE (reference sequence). Trimming shortened V by 4 bases and J by 2 bases, and 16 bases separated the two germline ends. For the CDR3, the DNA is TGTGCCAGCAGCCAACCCGGGTCAAAAACCTACAATGAGCAGTTCTTC. Translating gives CASSQPGSKTYNEQFF.

DNA of the CDR3: TGTGCCAGCATCAGACAGGTTGCAACTAATGAAAAACTGTTTTTT. Translating it yields CASIRQVATNEKLFF. The chain links TRBV6-6 to TRBJ1-4, with a tentative D call TRBD1 (6 bases). The CDR3 covers 15 residues. The V and J ends lost 7 bases and 0 bases respectively, with 12 bases between them. Germline values: CDR1 MNHNY, CDR2 SVGAGI (reference sequence).

The chain is built from TRBV10-3 and TRBJ2-7; D gene ambiguous. This CDR3 region has 14 residues. Deletions cut 7 bases from V and 3 bases from J, with 16 bases between. The germline gives CDR1 ENHRY, CDR2 SYGVKD. CDR3: CAITDTGFYYEQYF. CDR3 coding DNA: TGTGCCATCACCGATACCGGGTTCTACTACGAGCAGTACTTC.

The genes are TRBV6-5 and TRBJ1-1; 10 nucleotides align to TRBD1. CDR3 length: 14 residues. Per germline, CDR1 MNHEY and CDR2 SVGAGI. V was clipped by 6 bases and J by 5 bases; unmatched bases: 6. This chain's CDR3 is CASRTGTGVTEAFF. CDR3 nucleotides: TGTGCCAGCAGAACCGGGACAGGGGTTACTGAAGCTTTCTTT.

The chain is built from TRBV6-5 and TRBJ2-3; D gene unclear. V lost 2 bases and J 4 bases, leaving 7 bases between the germline ends. The CDR3 has 13 amino acids. CDR1 is MNHEY, CDR2 SVGAGI, per germline. In DNA form, the CDR3 reads TGTGCCAGCAGTTACGAGGTAGCAGATACGCAGTATTTT. It is translated as CASSYEVADTQYF.